The 18 T cell receptor beta chains given below trace back to one sample, sequenced in a study of blood T cell repertoires in COVID-19. Generated by immunoSEQ multiplex PCR, the TCRdb table keeps only in-frame clones and is missing some. In the table there are approximately 150,000 clones, 65% to 80% of which are singletons. The sample comprised peripheral blood. All receptors derive from a man aged 45-65 years with acute or convalescent COVID-19.

The chain carries TRBV18 and TRBJ1-5, with D maybe TRBD1 (5 bases). Trimming took 3 bases from V and 2 from J, leaving 8 bases between them. CDR1 and CDR2 from the germline V gene are KGHSH and LQKENI. CDR3 length: 14 amino acids. The CDR3 nucleotides are TGTGCCAGCTCACCCGACAGCGGCAATCAGCCCCAGCATTTT. Protein product: CASSPDSGNQPQHF.

This rearrangement joins TRBV30 to TRBJ2-3; possible D gene TRBD2, 7 bases. Germline loops: CDR1 GTSNPN, CDR2 SVGIG (reference sequence). V lost 0 bases and J 4 bases, leaving 17 bases between the germline ends. The CDR3 spans 16 residues. CDR3 residues: CAWSVLRGGAADTQYF. The DNA of the CDR3 is TGTGCCTGGAGTGTATTACGCGGGGGCGCAGCAGATACGCAGTATTTT.

The chain joins TRBV27 to TRBJ1-6, with 10 bases lining up with TRBD1. The CDR3 consists of 15 residues. After removal of 4 bases from V and 10 bases from J, the junction contained 7 bases not matched to a gene. The germline CDR1 and CDR2 sequences are MNHEY and SMNVEV (reference sequence). CDR3: CASSSPGDRGSPLHF. CDR3 bases: TGTGCCAGCAGTTCCCCGGGGGACAGGGGATCACCCCTCCACTTT.

V and J are TRBV20-1 and TRBJ1-3; D remains unclear. The length of the CDR3 is 11 residues. CDR1 DFQATT and CDR2 SNEGSKA come from the germline V gene (reference sequence). V was shortened by 3 bases and J by 7 bases, with 7 bases between the two germline ends. The CDR3 DNA sequence: TGCAGTGCTAGTTATTTGAACACCATATATTTT. Residues: CSASYLNTIYF.

The chain joins TRBV7-9 to TRBJ2-1; 14 positions agree with TRBD2. After removal of 3 bases from V and 7 bases from J, the junction contained 5 bases not matched to a gene. Looked up from germline, CDR1 is SEHNR and CDR2 is FQNEAQ (reference sequence). The CDR3 consists of 16 residues. CDR3 DNA: TGTGCCAGCAGCTTCCGGGGACTAGCGGGGGCAAATGAGCAGTTCTTC. Amino acids: CASSFRGLAGANEQFF.

The chain recombines TRBV4-1 with TRBJ1-1, with 8 bases matching TRBD1. CDR1 is MGHRA and CDR2 is YSYEKL in the germline V gene. CDR3 length: 13 residues. V shed 3 bases, J shed 3 bases, and the junction held 0 bases outside the gene matches. The CDR3 DNA is TGCGCCAGCAGCCACAGGGGGCACACTGAAGCTTTCTTT. Its protein product is CASSHRGHTEAFF.

This rearrangement joins TRBV19 to TRBJ2-3; 13 bases fit TRBD2. Germline values: CDR1 LNHDA, CDR2 SQIVND (reference sequence). Trimming cost V 5 bases and J 4 bases; bases outside gene matches: 6. This CDR3 spans 16 amino acids. The CDR3 region has the DNA TGTGCCAGTAGTCCGACTAGCGGGGGGTTTGCAGATACGCAGTATTTT. Protein product: CASSPTSGGFADTQYF.

This clone showed up many times. The chain is built from TRBV5-1 and TRBJ2-5; 12 nucleotides line up with TRBD2. Germline-derived CDR1 and CDR2 are SGHRS and YFSETQ. The CDR3 is made up of 15 amino acids. Trimming took 4 bases from V and 1 from J; bases not matched to a gene: 2. The CDR3 DNA reads TGCGCCAGCAGCCGGACTAGCGGGGCCCAAGAGACCCAGTACTTC. This encodes CASSRTSGAQETQYF.

This clone has only a few counts. The chain links TRBV30 to TRBJ2-1, with TRBD1 matching 7 bases. The junction had 2 bases not matched to a gene; V was cut back by 5 bases and J by 7 bases. CDR3 length: 11 amino acids. In germline, CDR1 is GTSNPN, CDR2 SVGIG (reference sequence). CDR3: CAWGTVNEQFF. The CDR3, as DNA: TGTGCCTGGGGGACAGTAAATGAGCAGTTCTTC.

This clone was seen only once. Different DNA sequences within this sample yield the same CDR3. J is TRBJ2-1 and V is TRBV3-1 (or the pseudogene TRBV3-2); the match to TRBD1 covers 10 bases. Germline CDR1 is LGHDT and CDR2 is YNNKEL (reference sequence). V lost 4 bases and J lost 4; bases outside the gene matches: 4. The CDR3 runs to 15 residues. The CDR3 DNA reads TGTGCCAGCAGCCCTGACAGGGGGCGGTACAATGAGCAGTTCTTC. This sequence encodes CASSPDRGRYNEQFF.

The CDR3 here is CASSESGITNYGYTF. The CDR3 DNA sequence: TGTGCCAGCAGCGAGAGCGGGATTACTAACTATGGCTACACCTTC. J is TRBJ1-2 and V is TRBV4-2; D is unclear. Germline V CDR1 and CDR2: LGHNA, YNFKEQ. This CDR3 is 15 amino acids long. V was pared by 5 bases and J by 0 bases, with 13 bases between.

The chain uses TRBV20-1 and TRBJ1-1; D gene ambiguous. The CDR3 spans 12 residues. With 3 bases removed from V and 1 base from J, the gap between germline ends came to 6 bases. Germline-derived CDR1 and CDR2 are DFQATT and SNEGSKA (reference sequence). CDR3 protein: CSASISNTEAFF. The CDR3 coding sequence is TGCAGTGCTAGTATCTCGAACACTGAAGCTTTCTTT.

This chain links TRBV24-1 with TRBJ2-2; the match to TRBD1 covers 7 bases. J gave up 6 bases and V 6 bases, and 3 bases lay outside the gene matches. Germline V lookup: CDR1 KGHDR, CDR2 SFDVKD. The CDR3 contains 13 residues. The CDR3 reads CATSHRGAGELFF. Here the CDR3 DNA reads TGTGCCACCAGTCACAGGGGCGCCGGGGAGCTGTTTTTT.

The gene calls are TRBV15 and TRBJ1-4; the D is unclear. The germline V gene encodes CDR1 LNHNV and CDR2 YYDKDF (reference sequence). Trimming took 5 bases from V and 7 from J, leaving 8 bases between them. The CDR3 runs to 12 residues. Written as DNA, the CDR3 is TGTGCCACCAGCCGCCGAGGTGAAAAACTGTTTTTT. Protein product: CATSRRGEKLFF.

The CDR3 bases are TGTGCCAGCAGCGACAGTGTCGATCAGCCCCAGCATTTT. Protein: CASSDSVDQPQHF. The gene calls are TRBV6-5 and TRBJ1-5; maybe TRBD1 (5 bases). V lost 6 bases and J lost 5, with 11 bases in between. This CDR3 is 13 amino acids long. The germline V gene encodes CDR1 MNHEY and CDR2 SVGAGI.

The table lists this clone with many counts. This CDR3 is CASSLGEGIYGYTF. For the CDR3, the DNA is TGTGCCAGCAGCTTGGGGGAGGGGATTTATGGCTACACCTTC. This rearrangement joins TRBV5-5 to TRBJ1-2, with D perhaps TRBD1 (5 bases). V dropped 0 bases and J dropped 5 bases, with 11 bases sitting between them. The CDR3 runs to 14 residues. Germline-derived CDR1 and CDR2 are SGHKS and YYEKEE (reference sequence). Together with reference TRBV5-5 and TRBJ1-2, the CDR3 gives the full variable domain: DAGVTQSPTHLIKTRGQQVTLRCSPISGHKSVSWYQQVLGQGPQFIFQYYEKEERGRGNFPDRFSARQFPNYSSELNVNALLLGDSALYLCASSLGEGIYGYTFGSGTRLTVV.

This chain links TRBV6-2 or TRBV6-3 with TRBJ2-3; 9 nucleotides match TRBD2. J lost 6 bases, V lost 6 bases, and 13 bases had no gene match. CDR3 size: 16 residues. From germline, CDR1 is MNHEY and CDR2 SVGEGT. The CDR3 is CASSTYRGLAVDTQYF. The CDR3 DNA sequence: TGTGCCAGCAGCACTTACAGGGGACTAGCAGTTGATACGCAGTATTTT.

J is TRBJ1-6 and V is TRBV7-8; no clear D gene. CDR3 length: 17 residues. The ends were cut back, 8 bases at V and 1 base at J, with 18 bases in the middle. Per germline, CDR1 SGHVS and CDR2 FQNEAQ. DNA of the CDR3: TGTGCCAGCCAACCGAGTTTCAGCGGATCCTATAATTCACCCCTCCACTTT. Its protein product is CASQPSFSGSYNSPLHF.